These 26 T cell receptor beta chains were all obtained from the same sample, sequenced in a study of blood T cell repertoires in COVID-19. Only in-frame clones appear in the TCRdb table, and some are missing; sequencing was by immunoSEQ multiplex PCR. The sample records about 310,000 clones, roughly 86% being singletons. Sample: PBMCs or T cells enriched from blood (not recorded which). These receptors were obtained from a woman aged 25 to 39 who had recovered from COVID-19.

The chain has TRBV6-1 and TRBJ2-1; possible D gene TRBD2, 6 bases. The CDR3 is 13 residues long. CDR1 is MNHNS and CDR2 is SASEGT in the germline V gene. With 0 bases removed from V and 10 bases from J, the gap between germline ends came to 10 bases. CDR3 region: CASSEARSGEQFF. CDR3 nucleotide sequence: TGTGCCAGCAGTGAAGCGAGGAGCGGGGAGCAGTTCTTC.

CDR3 in amino acids: CASSPEGNEQFF. CDR3 sequence (DNA): TGTGCCAGCAGTCCTGAGGGTAATGAGCAGTTCTTC. The rearrangement joins TRBV25-1 to TRBJ2-1, with D tentatively TRBD2 (5 bases). The CDR3 contains 12 residues. CDR1 and CDR2 from the germline V gene are MGHDK and SYGVNS. V gave up 5 bases and J gave up 7 bases, with 9 bases separating them.

The J gene is TRBJ1-5, the V gene TRBV18, with D unresolved. Germline CDR1 reads KGHSH; CDR2 reads LQKENI. V shed 2 bases and J shed 6 bases, with 8 bases lying between them. The CDR3 extends over 13 amino acids. CDR3 region: CASSPGVSQPQHF. Written as DNA, the CDR3 is TGTGCCAGCTCACCAGGAGTATCTCAGCCCCAGCATTTT. The variable domain in full, with the rest retrieved from reference TRBV18 and TRBJ1-5, is NAGVMQNPRHLVRRRGQEARLRCSPMKGHSHVYWYRQLPEEGLKFMVYLQKENIIDESGMPKERFSAEFPKEGPSILRIQQVVRGDSAAYFCASSPGVSQPQHFGDGTRLSIL.

The gene calls are TRBV4-3 and TRBJ1-6; the D gene is possibly TRBD1 (6 bases). The germline CDR1 and CDR2 sequences are LGHNA and YSLEER. Trimming took 0 bases from V and 6 from J, leaving 15 bases between them. The CDR3 extends over 17 amino acids. The CDR3 bases are TGCGCCAGCAGCCAAGATCGAGGGGGGGTGGTTAATTCACCCCTCCACTTT. Its protein is CASSQDRGGVVNSPLHF.

The rearrangement joins TRBV5-5 to TRBJ2-2; 13 bases fit TRBD2. Germline CDR1 and CDR2: SGHKS and YYEKEE (reference sequence). V lost 4 bases, J lost 3 bases, and 12 bases stayed unmatched. The CDR3 covers 19 residues. The CDR3 bases are TGTGCCAGCAGCCACCCCTCCGGGACTAGCGGGGCTTACACCGGGGAGCTGTTTTTT. It specifies CASSHPSGTSGAYTGELFF.

The chain is built from TRBV15 and TRBJ2-2; D not certain. The V gene lost 0 bases and the J gene lost 0 bases, with 8 bases spanning the gap. CDR1 is LNHNV, CDR2 YYDKDF, per germline (reference sequence). The CDR3 is 16 residues long. The DNA of the CDR3 is TGTGCCACCAGCAGAGATATGGCGGCGAACACCGGGGAGCTGTTTTTT. Protein product: CATSRDMAANTGELFF.

The chain combines TRBV19 with TRBJ2-3, with 7 nucleotides matching TRBD2. The V segment lost 4 bases and the J segment 2 bases; nucleotides outside the gene matches: 12. CDR1 LNHDA and CDR2 SQIVND come from the germline V gene (reference sequence). The CDR3 runs 17 residues. CDR3 protein: CASSKLGLYLNTDTQYF. The CDR3 coding sequence is TGTGCCAGTAGTAAGTTGGGACTATACCTCAACACAGATACGCAGTATTTT.

The chain links TRBV10-1 to TRBJ2-1; TRBD2 matches at 10 bases. The CDR3 is made up of 14 amino acids. Germline assignment: CDR1 WNHNN and CDR2 SYGVQD (reference sequence). J gave up 5 bases and V 4 bases, and 2 bases lay outside the gene matches. CDR3 bases: TGCGCCAGCAGTGTTCTAGCGGGGGACAATGAGCAGTTCTTC. Amino acids: CASSVLAGDNEQFF.

The rearrangement joins TRBV7-8 to TRBJ1-1, with D possibly matching TRBD1 (5 bases). Germline V gene data show CDR1 as SGHVS and CDR2 as FQNEAQ. This CDR3 contains 13 residues. V gave up 2 bases and J gave up 1 base, with 5 bases separating them. The CDR3 bases are TGTGCCAGCAGCTTACAGGGGAACACTGAAGCTTTCTTT. Its translation is CASSLQGNTEAFF.

This rearrangement joins TRBV7-9 to TRBJ1-1, with D tentatively TRBD1 (6 bases). CDR3 size: 16 residues. The V gene lost 5 bases and the J gene lost 2 bases, with 18 bases spanning the gap. Per the germline V gene, CDR1 is SEHNR and CDR2 is FQNEAQ (reference sequence). Here the CDR3 reads CASSPRYWTDNTEAFF. Here the CDR3 DNA reads TGTGCCAGCAGCCCCCGATATTGGACAGATAACACTGAAGCTTTCTTT. Full variable domain (missing parts from reference TRBV7-9 and TRBJ1-1): DTGVSQNPRHKITKRGQNVTFRCDPISEHNRLYWYRQTLGQGPEFLTYFQNEAQLEKSRLLSDRFSAERPKGSFSTLEIQRTEQGDSAMYLCASSPRYWTDNTEAFFGQGTRLTVV.

This chain uses TRBV9 with TRBJ2-3; D possibly corresponds to TRBD2 (6 bases). Looked up from germline, CDR1 is SGDLS and CDR2 is YYNGEE. CDR3 length equals 16 residues. V dropped 0 bases and J dropped 2 bases, with 13 bases sitting between them. The chain's CDR3 is CASSVAGSLNTDTQYF. DNA for the CDR3: TGTGCCAGCAGCGTAGCCGGGAGTTTAAACACAGATACGCAGTATTTT. Filled out from reference TRBV9 and TRBJ2-3, the complete variable domain reads DSGVTQTPKHLITATGQRVTLRCSPRSGDLSVYWYQQSLDQGLQFLIQYYNGEERAKGNILERFSAQQFPDLHSELNLSSLELGDSALYFCASSVAGSLNTDTQYFGPGTRLTVL.

The V gene is TRBV19, the J gene TRBJ2-3; the D gene is possibly TRBD1 (6 bases). Germline V lookup: CDR1 LNHDA, CDR2 SQIVND (reference sequence). Trimming removed 5 bases at V and 7 bases at J, with 19 bases between. The CDR3 extends over 15 amino acids. CDR3 nucleotides: TGTGCCAGTAGTCTCTCGAACAGGGTCATGCATACGCAGTATTTT. Protein sequence: CASSLSNRVMHTQYF. Together with reference TRBV19 and TRBJ2-3, the CDR3 gives the full variable domain: DGGITQSPKYLFRKEGQNVTLSCEQNLNHDAMYWYRQDPGQGLRLIYYSQIVNDFQKGDIAEGYSVSREKKESFPLTVTSAQKNPTAFYLCASSLSNRVMHTQYFGPGTRLTVL.

The chain combines TRBV4-2 with TRBJ2-1; 13 bases align to TRBD2. The length of the CDR3 is 20 residues. CDR1 is LGHNA, CDR2 YNFKEQ, per germline. After removal of 1 base from V and 0 bases from J, the junction contained 9 bases not matched to a gene. The CDR3 loop reads CASSQGLLAGGPNSYNEQFF. CDR3 coding DNA: TGTGCCAGCAGCCAAGGCCTACTAGCGGGAGGGCCTAACTCCTACAATGAGCAGTTCTTC.

V usage is TRBV9 and J usage is TRBJ2-1; tentatively, D is TRBD2 (5 bases). Germline V lookup: CDR1 SGDLS, CDR2 YYNGEE. Trimming shortened V by 1 base and J by 6 bases, and 11 bases separated the two germline ends. The CDR3 is 14 amino acids. CDR3 residues: CASSVMSSFNEQFF. CDR3 DNA sequence: TGTGCCAGCAGCGTAATGTCTAGCTTCAATGAGCAGTTCTTC.

The genes are TRBV29-1 and TRBJ1-1; a possible D gene is TRBD1 (6 bases). Trimming shortened V by 5 bases and J by 1 base, and 14 bases separated the two germline ends. Germline CDR1 is SQVTM and CDR2 is ANQGSEA. The CDR3 totals 14 residues. CDR3 residues: CSVFKGVANTEAFF. Here the CDR3 DNA reads TGCAGCGTTTTTAAGGGGGTTGCGAACACTGAAGCTTTCTTT.

The chain employs TRBV6-5 and TRBJ1-1; possible D gene TRBD1, 6 bases. The germline V gene encodes CDR1 MNHEY and CDR2 SVGAGI. The CDR3 is 15 amino acids. V was pared by 6 bases and J by 1 base, with 15 bases between. The CDR3 DNA reads as TGTGCCAGCAGACGGACCGGGACACCGAACACTGAAGCTTTCTTT. Protein: CASRRTGTPNTEAFF.

The V call is TRBV11-2, the J call TRBJ1-1, with TRBD1 matching 7 bases. The CDR3 is 13 amino acids. Germline loops: CDR1 SGHAT, CDR2 FQNNGV. The V segment lost 5 bases and the J segment 4 bases; nucleotides outside the gene matches: 4. DNA for the CDR3: TGTGCCAGCAGCCGGGACAGTTTCACTGAAGCTTTCTTT. It is translated as CASSRDSFTEAFF.

J is TRBJ2-3 and V is TRBV6-1, with D possibly TRBD2 on 5 matching bases. The CDR3 length is 16 residues. Germline CDR1 and CDR2: MNHNS and SASEGT. The V end lost 1 base, the J end lost 1 base, and 12 bases lay between the germline ends. CDR3 protein: CASSEEEVKRTDTQYF. The CDR3 bases are TGTGCCAGCAGTGAAGAGGAGGTCAAGCGCACAGATACGCAGTATTTT.

In this sample, this clone turned up a few times. J is TRBJ2-3 and V is TRBV3-1 (or the pseudogene TRBV3-2); D possibly corresponds to TRBD2 (6 bases). CDR3 length: 11 residues. Germline V gene lookup returns CDR1 LGHDT and CDR2 YNNKEL (reference sequence). V lost 3 bases and J 9 bases, leaving 7 bases between the germline ends. CDR3 residues: CASSQTRTQYF. CDR3 nucleotide sequence: TGTGCCAGCAGCCAGACTAGGACGCAGTATTTT.

The J gene is TRBJ2-2, the V gene TRBV6-4, with no clear D. Germline lookup yields CDR1 MRHNA and CDR2 SNTAGT. This CDR3 region has 13 residues. V lost 5 bases and J lost 6, with 10 bases in between. The CDR3 DNA sequence: TGTGCCAGCAGTACCCAACGGTCCGGGGAGCTGTTTTTT. The encoded protein is CASSTQRSGELFF.

This clone has only a few counts. This same CDR3 is encoded by further DNA sequences in the sample. The chain uses TRBV6-5 and TRBJ1-3; D is unclear. CDR1 is MNHEY, CDR2 SVGAGI, per germline. Trimming left V 0 bases short and J 1 base short, with 7 bases between. The CDR3 runs 15 residues. The CDR3 DNA reads TGTGCCAGCAGTTACTCACGGGGTTCTGGAAACACCATATATTTT. It translates to CASSYSRGSGNTIYF.

V and J are TRBV15 and TRBJ2-1; a possible D gene is TRBD2 (6 bases). The CDR3 consists of 13 residues. Per germline, CDR1 LNHNV and CDR2 YYDKDF (reference sequence). The ends were cut back, 2 bases at V and 9 bases at J, with 11 bases in the middle. As DNA, the CDR3 is TGTGCCACCAGCAGACGACTAGAGGGTGAGCAGTTCTTC. Amino acid sequence: CATSRRLEGEQFF.

In its sample, this clone was seen once. CDR3 DNA: TGTGCCAGTCAACAGGGATTTCGGAATCAGCCCCAGCATTTT. Translating it yields CASQQGFRNQPQHF. This sequence joins TRBV2 and TRBJ1-5, with D possibly being TRBD1 (6 bases). The ends were cut back, 9 bases at V and 4 bases at J, with 16 bases in the middle. This CDR3 spans 14 amino acids. The germline V gene has CDR1 SNHLY and CDR2 FYNNEI.

The V call is TRBV28, the J call TRBJ2-5, with 9 bases matching TRBD2. The CDR3 extends over 18 amino acids. The germline V gene has CDR1 MDHEN and CDR2 SYDVKM. With V trimmed by 3 bases and J by 4 bases, 15 bases remained unmatched. The CDR3 coding sequence is TGTGCCAGCAGTTTGGAGTTAGGGCTAGCGGGATGGGGAGAGACCCAGTACTTC. This sequence encodes CASSLELGLAGWGETQYF.

The chain employs TRBV18 and TRBJ1-4; D not certain. V lost 2 bases, J lost 8 bases, and 9 bases lay in between. CDR1 and CDR2 (germline): KGHSH, LQKENI. There are 13 residues in the CDR3. CDR3 sequence: CASSPNPEEKLFF. The CDR3 DNA reads TGTGCCAGCTCACCAAATCCGGAGGAAAAACTGTTTTTT.

J is TRBJ1-2 and V is TRBV6-5; a possible D gene is TRBD1 (5 bases). CDR1 is MNHEY, CDR2 SVGAGI, per germline. The CDR3 runs to 14 residues. V lost 0 bases to trimming and J lost 8 bases, with 13 bases between them. The CDR3 region has the DNA TGTGCCAGCAGTTACTCGATTGGGGCTCAGGGCTACACCTTC. It translates to CASSYSIGAQGYTF.